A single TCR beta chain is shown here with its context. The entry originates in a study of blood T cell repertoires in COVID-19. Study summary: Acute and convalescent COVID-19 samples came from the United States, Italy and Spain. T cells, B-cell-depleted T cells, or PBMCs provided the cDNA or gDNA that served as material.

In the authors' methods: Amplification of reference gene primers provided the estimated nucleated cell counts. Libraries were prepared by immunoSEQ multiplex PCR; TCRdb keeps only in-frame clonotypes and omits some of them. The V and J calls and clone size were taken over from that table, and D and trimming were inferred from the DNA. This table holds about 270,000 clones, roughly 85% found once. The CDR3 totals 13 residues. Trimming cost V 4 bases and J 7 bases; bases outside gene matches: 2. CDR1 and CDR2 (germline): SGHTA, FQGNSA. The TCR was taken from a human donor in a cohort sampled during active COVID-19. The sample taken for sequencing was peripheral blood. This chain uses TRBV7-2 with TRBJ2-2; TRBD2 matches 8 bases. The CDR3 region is CASSSGTSGELFF. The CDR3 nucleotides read TGTGCCAGCAGCTCCGGGACTAGCGGGGAGCTGTTTTTT.